Following are 6 T cell receptor beta chains from one sample sequenced in a study of blood T cell repertoires in COVID-19. Measured with immunoSEQ multiplex PCR; TCRdb has only the in-frame clones, and not every one. Found here are around 220,000 clones, 85% to 90% of them singletons; the top ten hold roughly 4.2%. Sequencing was carried out using peripheral blood. The receptors originated from a man between 50 and 59 years old with acute or convalescent COVID-19.

The chain joins TRBV7-9 to TRBJ2-7, with no clear D. Germline V lookup: CDR1 SEHNR, CDR2 FQNEAQ (reference sequence). Trimming left V 6 bases short and J 5 bases short, with 11 bases between. This CDR3 is built from 12 residues. The CDR3 loop is CASRTDTHEQYF. In DNA form, the CDR3 reads TGTGCCAGCAGAACTGACACCCACGAGCAGTACTTC. Based on the CDR3 plus reference TRBV7-9 and TRBJ2-7, the full variable domain is DTGVSQNPRHKITKRGQNVTFRCDPISEHNRLYWYRQTLGQGPEFLTYFQNEAQLEKSRLLSDRFSAERPKGSFSTLEIQRTEQGDSAMYLCASRTDTHEQYFGPGTRLTVT.

The gene calls are TRBV9 and TRBJ2-6; 7 positions match TRBD1. Trimming took 2 bases from V and 5 from J; bases not matched to a gene: 7. This CDR3 has 16 amino acids. The germline V gene has CDR1 SGDLS and CDR2 YYNGEE. CDR3 region: CASSVWDSSWANVLTF. As DNA, the CDR3 is TGTGCCAGCAGCGTTTGGGACAGCTCCTGGGCCAACGTCCTGACTTTC.

This chain connects TRBV2 to TRBJ2-3, with 8 bases identical to TRBD1. V was clipped by 4 bases and J by 3 bases; unmatched bases: 12. The CDR3 extends over 17 amino acids. CDR1 and CDR2 (germline): SNHLY, FYNNEI. CDR3 DNA sequence: TGTGCCAGCAGTGGGACAGGGACCAGCCTGGGGACAGATACGCAGTATTTT. Translation gives CASSGTGTSLGTDTQYF.

This clone was seen a single time. This sequence joins TRBV6-6 and TRBJ1-1; D remains ambiguous. Trimming took 2 bases from V and 6 from J, leaving 4 bases between them. Per germline, CDR1 MNHNY and CDR2 SVGAGI (reference sequence). The CDR3 has 11 residues. The CDR3 nucleotides are TGTGCCAGCAGTTACGGCCCTGAAGCTTTCTTT. It translates to CASSYGPEAFF.

J is TRBJ1-4 and V is TRBV5-1; no firm D call. The germline V and J ends were trimmed by 5 bases and 4 bases, with 12 bases remaining between them. Germline values: CDR1 SGHRS, CDR2 YFSETQ. This CDR3 contains 14 residues. CDR3 nucleotides: TGCGCCAGCAGTTCCACAGTTAGTAATGAAAAACTGTTTTTT. Its protein product is CASSSTVSNEKLFF.

The V and J genes are TRBV4-1 and TRBJ1-4; a possible D gene is TRBD1 (5 bases). This CDR3 is 16 amino acids long. Germline CDR1 is MGHRA and CDR2 is YSYEKL. V lost 5 bases, J lost 7 bases, and 20 bases lay in between. The CDR3 region has the DNA TGCGCCAGCAGCTCGCCATCAAGGGGCGTTGGTGAAAAACTGTTTTTT. Its translation is CASSSPSRGVGEKLFF.